Following are 21 T cell receptor beta chains from one sample sequenced in a study of blood T cell repertoires in COVID-19. Profiled with immunoSEQ multiplex PCR; TCRdb holds only in-frame clones, not every one. The sample has about 67,000 clones; more than 75% are singletons. Sequenced input: peripheral blood. These receptor sequences come from a woman aged 55-75 years with acute or convalescent COVID-19.

This clone was picked up many times. The CDR3 region is CASSRRGTGTYGYTF. The CDR3, as DNA: TGTGCCAGCAGCCGTAGAGGGACAGGGACGTATGGCTACACCTTC. This chain links TRBV14 with TRBJ1-2, with 9 bases identical to TRBD1. The CDR3 is made up of 15 amino acids. Germline lookup yields CDR1 SGHDN and CDR2 FVKESK. V shed 4 bases and J 5 bases; nucleotides not matched to a gene: 8.

This clone has a single count. The V call is TRBV19, the J call TRBJ2-1; 8 positions agree with TRBD2. There are 14 residues in the CDR3. The V gene end was trimmed by 3 bases and the J gene end by 8 bases; junction bases not matched to a gene: 6. Germline lookup yields CDR1 LNHDA and CDR2 SQIVND (reference sequence). CDR3 in amino acids: CASSIGGASHEQFF. The CDR3 DNA reads TGTGCCAGTAGTATCGGGGGGGCTAGCCATGAGCAGTTCTTC.

This clone was counted a single time. The chain carries TRBV20-1 and TRBJ2-6, with a weak D call TRBD1 (5 bases). CDR3 length: 15 amino acids. The V gene's germline CDR1 is DFQATT and CDR2 SNEGSKA (reference sequence). The V end was cut by 3 bases, the J end by 2 bases, with 11 bases between. In DNA form, the CDR3 reads TGCAGTGCTAGTCTTACAGGAACTGGGGCCAACGTCCTGACTTTC. Its protein is CSASLTGTGANVLTF.

The V gene is TRBV7-2, the J gene TRBJ1-1; 9 bases are shared with TRBD1. V lost 5 bases, J lost 5 bases, and 6 bases stayed unmatched. Per the germline V gene, CDR1 is SGHTA and CDR2 is FQGNSA. The CDR3 has 14 residues. CDR3 in DNA: TGTGCCAGCAGCCCCCGACAGGGGGGAACTGAAGCTTTCTTT. This gives the protein CASSPRQGGTEAFF.

This chain links TRBV5-4 with TRBJ1-1; D perhaps matches TRBD1 (5 bases). V was pared by 5 bases and J by 3 bases, with 14 bases between. Germline V gene lookup returns CDR1 SGHNT and CDR2 YYREEE (reference sequence). The length of the CDR3 is 14 residues. The CDR3 DNA sequence: TGTGCCAGCAGTTCACACGGGGGGTACACTGAAGCTTTCTTT. Its protein is CASSSHGGYTEAFF.

This chain connects TRBV19 to TRBJ2-3, with 7 nucleotides matching TRBD2. Germline V gives CDR1 LNHDA, CDR2 SQIVND (reference sequence). This CDR3 has 15 residues. V dropped 3 bases and J dropped 5; count of bases not matched to a gene: 8. CDR3 nucleotides: TGTGCCAGTAGTATTCACGGACTAGGCAGAGATACGCAGTATTTT. Translating gives CASSIHGLGRDTQYF.

The chain employs TRBV7-3 and TRBJ1-1, with 7 bases identical to TRBD1. The CDR3 has 13 amino acids. J was trimmed by 4 bases and V by 5 bases; bases with no gene match: 4. The V gene's germline CDR1 is SGHTA and CDR2 FQGTGA. The CDR3 here is CASSQTGITEAFF. The CDR3 DNA reads TGTGCCAGCAGCCAGACAGGGATCACTGAAGCTTTCTTT.

The rearrangement uses TRBV29-1 and TRBJ1-2; 7 bases agree with TRBD1. J was trimmed by 5 bases and V by 6 bases; bases with no gene match: 3. The CDR3 contains 11 residues. Germline-derived CDR1 and CDR2 are SQVTM and ANQGSEA. The CDR3 spells CSVGTVYGYTF. DNA of the CDR3: TGCAGCGTAGGGACAGTTTATGGCTACACCTTC.

The V call is TRBV20-1, the J call TRBJ1-2; D ambiguous. Germline CDR1 DFQATT, CDR2 SNEGSKA (reference sequence). Deletions cut 3 bases from V and 3 bases from J, with 14 bases between. The CDR3 spans 14 residues. The CDR3 nucleotides read TGCAGTGCTAGTCGCGACACGTCTCACTATGGCTACACCTTC. Protein: CSASRDTSHYGYTF.

This chain joins TRBV7-9 and TRBJ2-1, with 8 bases lining up with TRBD2. The J segment lost 4 bases and the V segment lost 6 bases, leaving 11 bases of the junction unmatched. Germline CDR1 and CDR2: SEHNR and FQNEAQ (reference sequence). The CDR3 loop spans 16 amino acids. The CDR3 DNA follows: TGTGCCAGCAGTCAGCTATTAGCGGGGCCTTACAATGAGCAGTTCTTC. It specifies CASSQLLAGPYNEQFF.

The sample holds one count of this clone. The chain joins TRBV12-3 or TRBV12-4 to TRBJ2-1, with TRBD2 as a possible D gene (5 bases). V lost 5 bases to trimming and J lost 5 bases, with 7 bases between them. This CDR3 spans 12 amino acids. CDR3 bases: TGTGCCAGCAGTCCCGGGGACAATGAGCAGTTCTTC. Translation: CASSPGDNEQFF.

This rearrangement joins TRBV6-2 or TRBV6-3 to TRBJ2-1, with 7 bases aligning to TRBD2. This CDR3 is built from 12 residues. CDR1 is MNHEY, CDR2 SVGEGT, per germline. Trimming at V came to 5 bases and at J to 10 bases, leaving 5 bases not matched to a gene. The CDR3 loop is CASSQTSNEQFF. DNA of the CDR3: TGTGCCAGCAGTCAGACTAGCAACGAGCAGTTCTTC.

The genes are TRBV15 and TRBJ1-2, with 8 nucleotides matching TRBD1. This CDR3 is built from 16 residues. Germline V CDR1 and CDR2: LNHNV, YYDKDF (reference sequence). Germline trimming cut 0 bases from V and 1 base from J; bases unmatched to any gene: 4. The DNA of the CDR3 is TGTGCCACCAGCAGAGACCGGGACAGGTATAACTATGGCTACACCTTC. It codes for CATSRDRDRYNYGYTF. The variable domain in full, completed from reference TRBV15 and TRBJ1-2, reads DAMVIQNPRYQVTQFGKPVTLSCSQTLNHNVMYWYQQKSSQAPKLLFHYYDKDFNNEADTPDNFQSRRPNTSFCFLDIRSPGLGDTAMYLCATSRDRDRYNYGYTFGSGTRLTVV.

The V call is TRBV7-8, the J call TRBJ1-2; tentative D call: TRBD1 (5 bases). CDR1 is SGHVS, CDR2 FQNEAQ, per germline. The length of the CDR3 is 14 residues. V was clipped by 3 bases and J by 3 bases, with 11 bases between them. This CDR3 reads CASSLTQGDYGYTF. The CDR3 DNA reads TGTGCCAGCAGCTTGACTCAGGGTGACTATGGCTACACCTTC. Based on the CDR3 plus reference TRBV7-8 and TRBJ1-2, the full variable domain is GAGVSQSPRYKVAKRGQDVALRCDPISGHVSLFWYQQALGQGPEFLTYFQNEAQLDKSGLPSDRFFAERPEGSVSTLKIQRTQQEDSAVYLCASSLTQGDYGYTFGSGTRLTVV.

The chain carries TRBV9 and TRBJ1-4; D unclear. The CDR3 is made up of 14 amino acids. Germline-derived CDR1 and CDR2 are SGDLS and YYNGEE. The V gene lost 0 bases and the J gene lost 8 bases, with 11 bases spanning the gap. The CDR3 loop is CASSVGWAREKLFF. In DNA, the CDR3 is TGTGCCAGCAGCGTAGGCTGGGCCAGGGAAAAACTGTTTTTT.

This chain joins TRBV7-9 and TRBJ2-5; 7 bases line up with TRBD2. The CDR3 runs to 14 residues. V lost 5 bases, J lost 9 bases, and 12 bases stayed unmatched. Germline CDR1 reads SEHNR; CDR2 reads FQNEAQ (reference sequence). Written as DNA, the CDR3 is TGTGCCAGCAGCCGTGAGGGCGGGAGCGGGGCCCAGTACTTC. As protein: CASSREGGSGAQYF.

V gene TRBV6-1 combines with J gene TRBJ1-5; D is undetermined. V lost 3 bases and J lost 9, with 6 bases in between. Germline loops: CDR1 MNHNS, CDR2 SASEGT. The CDR3 covers 11 residues. The DNA of the CDR3 is TGTGCCAGCAGTGAGGGGAGGCCCCAGCATTTT. Its translation: CASSEGRPQHF.

This chain connects TRBV11-3 to TRBJ2-7; no definite D call. The germline V and J ends were trimmed by 8 bases and 2 bases, with 10 bases remaining between them. Per germline, CDR1 SGHNT and CDR2 YENEEA. The CDR3 is made up of 12 amino acids. CDR3 loop: CASGTRTYEQYV. CDR3 in DNA: TGTGCCAGCGGCACACGTACCTACGAGCAGTACGTC.

The chain has TRBV6-5 and TRBJ1-2; unclear D gene. Germline CDR1 and CDR2: MNHEY and SVGAGI. The CDR3 is 13 residues long. V dropped 4 bases and J dropped 5 bases, with 11 bases sitting between them. CDR3 sequence reads: CASSLEGTYGYTF. CDR3 in DNA: TGTGCCAGCAGTTTAGAGGGAACATATGGCTACACCTTC.

Only a few counts were recorded for this clone. The chain recombines TRBV5-1 with TRBJ2-3, with TRBD1 as a possible D gene (5 bases). This CDR3 comprises 15 residues. Germline V gene sequence: CDR1 SGHRS, CDR2 YFSETQ. V lost 4 bases, J lost 0 bases, and 12 bases lay in between. For the CDR3, the DNA is TGCGCCAGCAGCCCCAGGGATCCTAGCACAGATACGCAGTATTTT. This encodes CASSPRDPSTDTQYF.

The rearrangement joins TRBV5-1 to TRBJ1-1; 7 bases are a match to TRBD1. The CDR3 covers 15 residues. Germline CDR1 and CDR2: SGHRS and YFSETQ. V trimming: 3 bases; J trimming: 0 bases; junction bases outside the gene matches: 5. The CDR3 region has the DNA TGCGCCAGCAGCTCGGGACAGCCGATGAACACTGAAGCTTTCTTT. Its translation: CASSSGQPMNTEAFF.